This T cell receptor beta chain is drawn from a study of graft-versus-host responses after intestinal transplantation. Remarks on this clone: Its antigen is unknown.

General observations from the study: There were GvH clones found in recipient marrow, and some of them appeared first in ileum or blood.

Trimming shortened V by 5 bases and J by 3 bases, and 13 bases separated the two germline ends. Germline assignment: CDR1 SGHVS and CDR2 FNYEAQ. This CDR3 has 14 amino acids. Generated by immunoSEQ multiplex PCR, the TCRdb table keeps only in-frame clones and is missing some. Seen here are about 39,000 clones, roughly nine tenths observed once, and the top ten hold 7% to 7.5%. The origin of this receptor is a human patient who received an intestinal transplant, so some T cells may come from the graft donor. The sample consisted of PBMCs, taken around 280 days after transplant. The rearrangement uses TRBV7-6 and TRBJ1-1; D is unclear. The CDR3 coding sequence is TGTGCCAGCAGCCAAGCGGCAGGTTACACTGAAGCTTTCTTT. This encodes CASSQAAGYTEAFF.